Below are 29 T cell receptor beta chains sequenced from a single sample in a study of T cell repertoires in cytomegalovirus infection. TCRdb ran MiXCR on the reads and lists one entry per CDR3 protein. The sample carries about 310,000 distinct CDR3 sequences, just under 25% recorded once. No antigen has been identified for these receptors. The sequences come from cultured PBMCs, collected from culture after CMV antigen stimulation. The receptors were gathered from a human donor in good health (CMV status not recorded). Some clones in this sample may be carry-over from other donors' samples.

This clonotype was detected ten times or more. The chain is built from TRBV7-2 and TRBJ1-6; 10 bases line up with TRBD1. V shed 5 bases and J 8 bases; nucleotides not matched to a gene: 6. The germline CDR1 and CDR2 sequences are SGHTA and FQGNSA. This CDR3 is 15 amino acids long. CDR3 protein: CASSGRDRGYSPLHF. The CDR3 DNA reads TGTGCCAGCAGCGGCCGGGACAGGGGTTATTCACCCCTCCACTTT. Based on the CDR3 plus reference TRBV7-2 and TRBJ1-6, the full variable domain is GAGVSQSPSNKVTEKGKDVELRCDPISGHTALYWYRQSLGQGLEFLIYFQGNSAPDKSGLPSDRFSAERTGGSVSTLTIQRTQQEDSAVYLCASSGRDRGYSPLHFGNGTRLTVT.

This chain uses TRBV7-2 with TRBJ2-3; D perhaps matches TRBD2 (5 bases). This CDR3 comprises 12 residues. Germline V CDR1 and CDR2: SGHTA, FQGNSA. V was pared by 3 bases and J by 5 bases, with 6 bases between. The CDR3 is CASSFEGDTQYF. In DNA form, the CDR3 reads TGTGCCAGCAGCTTCGAGGGAGATACGCAGTATTTT.

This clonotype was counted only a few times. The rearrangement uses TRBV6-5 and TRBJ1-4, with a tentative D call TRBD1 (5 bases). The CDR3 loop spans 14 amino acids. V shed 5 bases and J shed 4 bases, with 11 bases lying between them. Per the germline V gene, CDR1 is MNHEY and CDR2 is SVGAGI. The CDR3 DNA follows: TGTGCCAGCAGTGCGGGGGGGGTTAATGAAAAACTGTTTTTT. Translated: CASSAGGVNEKLFF.

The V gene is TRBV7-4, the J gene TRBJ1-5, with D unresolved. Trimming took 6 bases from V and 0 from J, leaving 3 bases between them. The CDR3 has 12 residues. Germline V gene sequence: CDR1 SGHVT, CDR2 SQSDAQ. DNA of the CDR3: TGTGCCAGCAGTAATAGCAATCAGCCCCAGCATTTT. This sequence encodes CASSNSNQPQHF.

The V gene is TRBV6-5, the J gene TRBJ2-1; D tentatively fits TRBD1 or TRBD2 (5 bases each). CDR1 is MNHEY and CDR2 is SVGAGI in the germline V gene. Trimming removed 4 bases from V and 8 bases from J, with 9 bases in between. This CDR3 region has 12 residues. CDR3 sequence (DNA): TGTGCCAGCAGTTCAAGAGGGGATGAGCAGTTCTTC. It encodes CASSSRGDEQFF.

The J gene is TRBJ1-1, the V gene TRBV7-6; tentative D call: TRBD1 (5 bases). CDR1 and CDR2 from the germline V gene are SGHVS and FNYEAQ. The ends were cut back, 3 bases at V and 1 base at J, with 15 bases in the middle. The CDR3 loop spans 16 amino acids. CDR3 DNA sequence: TGTGCCAGCAGCTTTCCCCCCAGGGCCGGGAACACTGAAGCTTTCTTT. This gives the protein CASSFPPRAGNTEAFF. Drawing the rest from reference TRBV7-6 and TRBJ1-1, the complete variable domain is GAGVSQSPRYKVTKRGQDVALRCDPISGHVSLYWYRQALGQGPEFLTYFNYEAQQDKSGLPNDRFSAERPEGSISTLTIQRTEQRDSAMYRCASSFPPRAGNTEAFFGQGTRLTVV.

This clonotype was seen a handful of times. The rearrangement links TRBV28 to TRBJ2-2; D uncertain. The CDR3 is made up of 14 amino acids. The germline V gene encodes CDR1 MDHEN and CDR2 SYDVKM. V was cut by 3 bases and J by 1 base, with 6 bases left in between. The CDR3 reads CASSLSWNTGELFF. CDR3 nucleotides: TGTGCCAGCAGTTTGTCGTGGAACACCGGGGAGCTGTTTTTT.

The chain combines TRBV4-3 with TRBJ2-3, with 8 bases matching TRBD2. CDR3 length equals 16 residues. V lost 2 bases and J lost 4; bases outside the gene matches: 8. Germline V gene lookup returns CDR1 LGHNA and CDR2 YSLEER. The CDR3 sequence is CASSQSAGGWADTQYF. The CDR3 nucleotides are TGCGCCAGCAGCCAATCGGCGGGAGGTTGGGCAGATACGCAGTATTTT.

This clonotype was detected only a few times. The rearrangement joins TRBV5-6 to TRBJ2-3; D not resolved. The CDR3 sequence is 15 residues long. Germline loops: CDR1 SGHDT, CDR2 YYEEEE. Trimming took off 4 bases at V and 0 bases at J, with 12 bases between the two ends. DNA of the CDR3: TGTGCCAGCAGCCCGTGGGCGGTTAGCACAGATACGCAGTATTTT. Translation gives CASSPWAVSTDTQYF.

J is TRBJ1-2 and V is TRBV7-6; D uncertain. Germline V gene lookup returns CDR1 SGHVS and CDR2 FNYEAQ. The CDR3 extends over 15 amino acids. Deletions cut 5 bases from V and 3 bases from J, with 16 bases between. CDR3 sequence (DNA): TGTGCCAGCAGCCCTTTAGGAGGGAAGGACTATGGCTACACCTTC. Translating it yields CASSPLGGKDYGYTF.

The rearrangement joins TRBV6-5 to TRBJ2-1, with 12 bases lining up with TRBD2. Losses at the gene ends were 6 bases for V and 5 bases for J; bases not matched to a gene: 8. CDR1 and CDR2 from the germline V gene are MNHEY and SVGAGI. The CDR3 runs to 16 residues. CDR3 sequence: CASRHWTSGNNNEQFF. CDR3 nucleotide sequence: TGTGCCAGCAGACACTGGACTAGCGGGAATAACAATGAGCAGTTCTTC.

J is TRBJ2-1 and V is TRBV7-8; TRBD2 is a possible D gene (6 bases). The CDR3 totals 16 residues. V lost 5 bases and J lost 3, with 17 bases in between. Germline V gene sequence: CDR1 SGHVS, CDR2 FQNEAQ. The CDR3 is CASSEIMASVYNEQFF. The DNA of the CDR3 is TGTGCCAGCAGCGAAATTATGGCTAGCGTCTACAATGAGCAGTTCTTC. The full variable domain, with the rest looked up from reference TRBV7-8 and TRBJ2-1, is GAGVSQSPRYKVAKRGQDVALRCDPISGHVSLFWYQQALGQGPEFLTYFQNEAQLDKSGLPSDRFFAERPEGSVSTLKIQRTQQEDSAVYLCASSEIMASVYNEQFFGPGTRLTVL.

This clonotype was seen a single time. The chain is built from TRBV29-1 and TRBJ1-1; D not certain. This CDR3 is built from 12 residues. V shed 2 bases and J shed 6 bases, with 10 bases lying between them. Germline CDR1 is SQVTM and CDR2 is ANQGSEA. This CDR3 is CSVEPYAAEAFF. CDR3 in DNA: TGCAGCGTTGAACCTTACGCGGCTGAAGCTTTCTTT.

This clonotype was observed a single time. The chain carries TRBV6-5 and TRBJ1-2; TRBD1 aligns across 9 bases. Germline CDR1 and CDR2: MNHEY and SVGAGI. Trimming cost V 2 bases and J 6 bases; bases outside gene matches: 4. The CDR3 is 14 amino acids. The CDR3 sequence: CASSYVGQGNGYTF. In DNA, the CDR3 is TGTGCCAGCAGTTACGTAGGACAGGGGAATGGCTACACCTTC.

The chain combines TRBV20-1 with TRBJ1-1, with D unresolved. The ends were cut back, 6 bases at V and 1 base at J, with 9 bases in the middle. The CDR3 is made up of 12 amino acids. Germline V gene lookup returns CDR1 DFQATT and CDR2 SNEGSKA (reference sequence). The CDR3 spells CSAPDANTEAFF. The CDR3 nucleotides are TGCAGTGCCCCAGACGCGAACACTGAAGCTTTCTTT.

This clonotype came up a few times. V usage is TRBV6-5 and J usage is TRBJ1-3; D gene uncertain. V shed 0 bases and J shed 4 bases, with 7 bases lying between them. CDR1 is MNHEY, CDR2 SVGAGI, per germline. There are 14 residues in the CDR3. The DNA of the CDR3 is TGTGCCAGCAGTTACTCGATAGTGGGAAACACCATATATTTT. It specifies CASSYSIVGNTIYF.

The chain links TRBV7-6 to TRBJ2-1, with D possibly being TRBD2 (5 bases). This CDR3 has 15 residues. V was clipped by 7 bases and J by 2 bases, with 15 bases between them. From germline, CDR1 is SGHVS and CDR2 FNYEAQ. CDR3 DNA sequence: TGTGCCAGCACACCCGGTACGGGAACCTACAATGAGCAGTTCTTC. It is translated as CASTPGTGTYNEQFF.

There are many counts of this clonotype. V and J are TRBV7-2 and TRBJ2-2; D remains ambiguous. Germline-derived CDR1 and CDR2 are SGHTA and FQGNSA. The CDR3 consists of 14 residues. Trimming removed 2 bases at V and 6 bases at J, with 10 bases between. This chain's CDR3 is CASSLLGFPGELFF. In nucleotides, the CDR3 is TGTGCCAGCAGCTTACTCGGGTTCCCCGGGGAGCTGTTTTTT.

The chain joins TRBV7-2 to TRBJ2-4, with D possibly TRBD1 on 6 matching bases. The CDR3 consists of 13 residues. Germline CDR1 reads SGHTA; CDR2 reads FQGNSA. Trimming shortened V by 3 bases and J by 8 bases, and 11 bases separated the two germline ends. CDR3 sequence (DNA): TGTGCCAGCAGCTTGCAGGGGACGGACATTCAGTACTTC. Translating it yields CASSLQGTDIQYF.

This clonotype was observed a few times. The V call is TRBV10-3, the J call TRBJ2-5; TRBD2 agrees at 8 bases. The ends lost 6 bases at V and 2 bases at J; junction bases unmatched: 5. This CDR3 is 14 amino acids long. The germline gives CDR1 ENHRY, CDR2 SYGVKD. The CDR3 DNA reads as TGTGCCATCAGGGGTAGCGGGGATCAAGAGACCCAGTACTTC. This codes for CAIRGSGDQETQYF.

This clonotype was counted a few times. CDR3 DNA: TGTGCCAGCAGCATGGACAGGGGGCATCAGCCCCAGCATTTT. It codes for CASSMDRGHQPQHF. The gene calls are TRBV7-2 and TRBJ1-5; TRBD1 aligns across 11 bases. V was pared by 5 bases and J by 5 bases, with 2 bases of the junction left unmatched. CDR1 and CDR2 from the germline V gene are SGHTA and FQGNSA. The CDR3 is made up of 14 amino acids.

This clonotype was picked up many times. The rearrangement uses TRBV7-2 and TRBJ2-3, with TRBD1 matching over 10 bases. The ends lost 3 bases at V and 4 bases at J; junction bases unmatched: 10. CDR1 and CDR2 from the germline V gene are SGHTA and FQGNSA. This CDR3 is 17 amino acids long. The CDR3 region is CASSFQIPGQGSDTQYF. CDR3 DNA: TGTGCCAGCAGCTTTCAGATACCGGGACAGGGGTCAGATACGCAGTATTTT.

The CDR3 loop is CASSLMTGGGNEQFF. In DNA form, the CDR3 reads TGCGCCAGCAGCCTAATGACGGGGGGTGGCAATGAGCAGTTCTTC. The chain links TRBV5-1 to TRBJ2-1; 7 bases agree with TRBD2. CDR1 and CDR2 (germline): SGHRS, YFSETQ. The CDR3 totals 15 residues. V lost 4 bases, J lost 6 bases, and 10 bases stayed unmatched.

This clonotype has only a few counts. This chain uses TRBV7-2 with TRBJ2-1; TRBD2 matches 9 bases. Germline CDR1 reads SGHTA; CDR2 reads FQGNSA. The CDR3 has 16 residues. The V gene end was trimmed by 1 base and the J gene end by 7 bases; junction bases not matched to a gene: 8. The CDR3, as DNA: TGTGCCAGCAGCTTAGACGCGGGAGGGCCTAGGAATGAGCAGTTCTTC. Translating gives CASSLDAGGPRNEQFF.

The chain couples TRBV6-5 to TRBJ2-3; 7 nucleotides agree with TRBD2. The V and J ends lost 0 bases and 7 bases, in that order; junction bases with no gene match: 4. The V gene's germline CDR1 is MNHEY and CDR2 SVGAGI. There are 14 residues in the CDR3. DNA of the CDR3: TGTGCCAGCAGTTACTCCCTAGCGGCCAATACGCAGTATTTT. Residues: CASSYSLAANTQYF.

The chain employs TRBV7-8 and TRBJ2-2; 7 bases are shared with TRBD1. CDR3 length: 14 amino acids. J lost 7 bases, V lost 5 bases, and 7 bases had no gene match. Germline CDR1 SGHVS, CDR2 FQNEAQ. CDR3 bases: TGTGCCAGCAGCAAAAGACAGGGCGGCGGGGAGCTGTTTTTT. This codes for CASSKRQGGGELFF.

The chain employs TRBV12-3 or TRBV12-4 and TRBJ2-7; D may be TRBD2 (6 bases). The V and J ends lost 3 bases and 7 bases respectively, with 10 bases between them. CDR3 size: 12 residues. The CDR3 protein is CASSLEGTEQYF. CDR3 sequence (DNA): TGTGCCAGCAGTTTGGAGGGGACTGAGCAGTACTTC.

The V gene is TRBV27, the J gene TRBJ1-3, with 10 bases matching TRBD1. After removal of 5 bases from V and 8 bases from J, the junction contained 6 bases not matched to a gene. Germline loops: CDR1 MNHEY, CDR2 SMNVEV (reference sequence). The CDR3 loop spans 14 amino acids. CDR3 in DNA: TGTGCCAGCAGTCCCCGGGACAGGGGTTACACCATATATTTT. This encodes CASSPRDRGYTIYF.

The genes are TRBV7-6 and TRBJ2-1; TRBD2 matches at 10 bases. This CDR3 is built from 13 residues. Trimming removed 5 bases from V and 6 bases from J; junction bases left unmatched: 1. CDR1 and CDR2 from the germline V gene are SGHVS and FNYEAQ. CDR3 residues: CASSTSGTNEQFF. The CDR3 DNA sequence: TGTGCCAGCAGCACTAGCGGGACCAATGAGCAGTTCTTC.